A single sample gave rise to the 3 T cell receptor beta chains below, sequenced in a study of Ad26.COV2.S vaccination and SARS-CoV-2 variants. Treatment given: approximately 18 received Ad26.COV2.S at low or high dose, single or two shots; 5 received placebo; per-sample allocation not given. On day 63 after the first injection, vaccine and placebo recipients gave samples. Repertoires were generated with immunoSEQ multiplex PCR, while TCRdb's copy carries only in-frame clones and drops some. The sample records hundreds of thousands of clones, 89% being singletons. The sequencing used peripheral blood, collected in a trial of Ad26.COV2.S vaccine versus placebo. The receptor set was obtained from a person aged 18-60 years who received the Ad26.COV2.S COVID-19 vaccine or a placebo.

The rearrangement uses TRBV30 and TRBJ1-1, with D possibly being TRBD1 (6 bases). This CDR3 is 12 amino acids long. Germline V lookup: CDR1 GTSNPN, CDR2 SVGIG (reference sequence). V lost 4 bases, J lost 3 bases, and 9 bases lay in between. Written as DNA, the CDR3 is TGTGCCTGGAACAGGGTGGACACTGAAGCTTTCTTT. Encoded protein: CAWNRVDTEAFF.

The chain carries TRBV5-1 and TRBJ1-6, with 10 bases identical to TRBD1. Germline V gives CDR1 SGHRS, CDR2 YFSETQ. This CDR3 contains 17 residues. Germline trimming cut 3 bases from V and 7 bases from J; bases unmatched to any gene: 10. CDR3 sequence reads: CASSSEMTGGNNSPLHF. CDR3 sequence (DNA): TGCGCCAGCAGCTCTGAAATGACAGGGGGCAACAATTCACCCCTCCACTTT.

The rearrangement uses TRBV18 and TRBJ2-5; 8 bases match TRBD1. From germline, CDR1 is KGHSH and CDR2 LQKENI. V lost 6 bases, J lost 9 bases, and 6 bases stayed unmatched. This CDR3 has 12 amino acids. The CDR3 spells CASSPTGEPQYF. The CDR3 coding sequence is TGTGCCAGCTCCCCGACAGGGGAACCCCAGTACTTC.